This TCR beta chain was captured by sequencing in a study of T cell changes during pregnancy in multiple sclerosis. The V and J ends lost 0 bases and 8 bases, in that order; junction bases with no gene match: 6. The CDR3 runs 15 residues. Germline V gene lookup returns CDR1 SGDLS and CDR2 YYNGEE. The method was immunoSEQ multiplex PCR; TCRdb's version includes in-frame clones alone and lacks a portion of them. The sample lists about 38,000 clones; about 91% were seen once. In this sample, this clone turned up once. This sequence joins TRBV9 and TRBJ2-4; TRBD1 matches 9 bases. The TCR originated in a female donor with multiple sclerosis, enrolled in a pregnancy study. This sample comprised CD8+ T cells from peripheral blood mononuclear cells, obtained after pregnancy. CDR3 in amino acids: CASSVEDRGRDIQYF. The CDR3 region has the DNA TGTGCCAGCAGCGTAGAGGACAGGGGTCGTGACATTCAGTACTTC.